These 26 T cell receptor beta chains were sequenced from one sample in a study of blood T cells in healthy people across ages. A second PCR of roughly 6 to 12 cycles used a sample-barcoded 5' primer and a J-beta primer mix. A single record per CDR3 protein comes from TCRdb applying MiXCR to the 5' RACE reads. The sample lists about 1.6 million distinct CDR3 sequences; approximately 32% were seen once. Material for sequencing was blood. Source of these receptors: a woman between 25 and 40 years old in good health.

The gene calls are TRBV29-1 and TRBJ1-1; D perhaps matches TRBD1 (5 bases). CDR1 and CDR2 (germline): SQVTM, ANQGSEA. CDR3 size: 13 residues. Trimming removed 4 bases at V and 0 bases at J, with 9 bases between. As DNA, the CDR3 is TGCAGCGTTGGGGGCGGGTTGAACACTGAAGCTTTCTTT. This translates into CSVGGGLNTEAFF.

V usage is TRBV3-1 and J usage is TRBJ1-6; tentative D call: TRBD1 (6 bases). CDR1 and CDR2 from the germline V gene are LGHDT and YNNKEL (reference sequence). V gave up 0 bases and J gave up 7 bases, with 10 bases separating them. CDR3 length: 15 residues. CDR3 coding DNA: TGTGCCAGCAGCCAAGATTACAGGGTGAATTCACCCCTCCACTTT. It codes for CASSQDYRVNSPLHF.

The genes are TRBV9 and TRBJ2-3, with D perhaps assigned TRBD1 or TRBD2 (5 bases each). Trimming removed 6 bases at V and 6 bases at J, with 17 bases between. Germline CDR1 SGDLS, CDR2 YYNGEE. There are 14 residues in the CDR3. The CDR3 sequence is CASTLGDLPDTQYF. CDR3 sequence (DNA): TGTGCCAGCACCTTAGGGGACCTGCCGGATACGCAGTATTTT.

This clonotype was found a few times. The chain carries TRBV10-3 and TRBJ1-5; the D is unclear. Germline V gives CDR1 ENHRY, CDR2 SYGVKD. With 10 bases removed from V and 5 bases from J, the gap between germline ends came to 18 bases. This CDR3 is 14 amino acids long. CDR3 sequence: CATTAGDGYQPQHF. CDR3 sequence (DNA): TGTGCCACCACGGCCGGCGATGGCTATCAGCCCCAGCATTTT.

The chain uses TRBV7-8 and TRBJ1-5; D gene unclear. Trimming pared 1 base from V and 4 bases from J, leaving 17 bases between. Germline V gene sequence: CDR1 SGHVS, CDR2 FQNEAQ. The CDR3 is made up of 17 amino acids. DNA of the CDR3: TGTGCCAGCAGCTTAGTGCCAGGTGAAGGTGGAAATCAGCCCCAGCATTTT. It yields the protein CASSLVPGEGGNQPQHF.

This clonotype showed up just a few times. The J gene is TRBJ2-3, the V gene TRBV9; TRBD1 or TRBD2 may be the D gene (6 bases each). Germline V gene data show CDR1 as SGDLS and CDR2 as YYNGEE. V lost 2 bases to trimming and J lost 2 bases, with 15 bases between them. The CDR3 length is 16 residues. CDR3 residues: CASSVTTGAYTDTQYF. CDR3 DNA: TGTGCCAGCAGCGTTACAACGGGGGCTTACACAGATACGCAGTATTTT.

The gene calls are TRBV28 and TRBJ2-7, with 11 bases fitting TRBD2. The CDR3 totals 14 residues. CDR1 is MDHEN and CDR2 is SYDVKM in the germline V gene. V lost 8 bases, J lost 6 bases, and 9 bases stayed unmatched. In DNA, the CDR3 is TGTGCCAGCGGGGGGGTAGCGGGAGGGCCCGAGCAGTACTTC. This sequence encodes CASGGVAGGPEQYF.

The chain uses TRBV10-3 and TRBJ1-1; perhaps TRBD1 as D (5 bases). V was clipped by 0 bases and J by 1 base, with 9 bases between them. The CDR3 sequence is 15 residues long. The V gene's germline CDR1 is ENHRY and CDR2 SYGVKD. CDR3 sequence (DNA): TGTGCCATCAGTGAGTCGGTAGGGGCGAACACTGAAGCTTTCTTT. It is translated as CAISESVGANTEAFF.

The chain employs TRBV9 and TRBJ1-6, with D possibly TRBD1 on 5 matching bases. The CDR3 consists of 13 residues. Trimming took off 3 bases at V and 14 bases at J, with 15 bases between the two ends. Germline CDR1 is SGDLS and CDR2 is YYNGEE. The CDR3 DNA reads TGTGCCAGCAGCGCGCGAGACGGGACGGCCCTCCACTTT. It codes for CASSARDGTALHF.

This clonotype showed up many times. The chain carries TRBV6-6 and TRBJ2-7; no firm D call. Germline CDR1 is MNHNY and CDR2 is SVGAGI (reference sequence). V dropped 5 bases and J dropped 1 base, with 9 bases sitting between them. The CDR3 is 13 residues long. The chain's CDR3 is CASSRDKSYEQYF. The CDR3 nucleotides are TGTGCCAGCAGTCGCGACAAATCCTACGAGCAGTACTTC.

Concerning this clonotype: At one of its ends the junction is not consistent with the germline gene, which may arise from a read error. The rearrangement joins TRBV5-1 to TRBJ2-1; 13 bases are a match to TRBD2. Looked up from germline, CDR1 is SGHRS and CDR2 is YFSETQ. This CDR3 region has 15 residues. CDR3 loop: CAGSGLAGEGGEQFF. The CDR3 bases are TGCGCCGGCAGTGGACTAGCGGGAGAGGGCGGTGAGCAGTTCTTC.

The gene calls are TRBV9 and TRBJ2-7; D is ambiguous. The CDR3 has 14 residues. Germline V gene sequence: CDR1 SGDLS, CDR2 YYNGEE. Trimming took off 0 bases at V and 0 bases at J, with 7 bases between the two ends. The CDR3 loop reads CASSVGPTSYEQYF. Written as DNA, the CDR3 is TGTGCCAGCAGCGTAGGTCCCACCTCCTACGAGCAGTACTTC.

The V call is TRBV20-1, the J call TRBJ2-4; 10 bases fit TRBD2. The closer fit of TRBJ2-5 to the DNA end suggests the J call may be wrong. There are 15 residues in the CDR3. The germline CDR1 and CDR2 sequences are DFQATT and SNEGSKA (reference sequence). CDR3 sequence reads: CSAASGSQTQETQYF. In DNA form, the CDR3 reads TGCAGTGCTGCTAGCGGGAGCCAGACCCAGGAGACCCAGTACTTC.

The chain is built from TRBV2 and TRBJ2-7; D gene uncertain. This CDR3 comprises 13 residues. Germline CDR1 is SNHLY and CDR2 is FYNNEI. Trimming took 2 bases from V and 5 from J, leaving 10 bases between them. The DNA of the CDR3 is TGTGCCAGCAGTGAAAATCCCTTCGACGAGCAGTACTTC. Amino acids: CASSENPFDEQYF.

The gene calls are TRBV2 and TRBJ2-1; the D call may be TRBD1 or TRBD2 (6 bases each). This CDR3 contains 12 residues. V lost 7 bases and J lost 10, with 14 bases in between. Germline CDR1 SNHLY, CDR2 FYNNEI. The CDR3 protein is CASTGARVEQFF. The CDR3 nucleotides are TGTGCCAGCACGGGGGCCCGTGTAGAGCAGTTCTTC.

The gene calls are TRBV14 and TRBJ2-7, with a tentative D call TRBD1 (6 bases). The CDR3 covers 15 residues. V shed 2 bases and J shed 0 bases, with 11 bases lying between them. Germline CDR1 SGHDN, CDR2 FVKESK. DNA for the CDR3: TGTGCCAGCAGCCAATGGGGGCACAGCTCCTACGAGCAGTACTTC. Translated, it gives CASSQWGHSSYEQYF.

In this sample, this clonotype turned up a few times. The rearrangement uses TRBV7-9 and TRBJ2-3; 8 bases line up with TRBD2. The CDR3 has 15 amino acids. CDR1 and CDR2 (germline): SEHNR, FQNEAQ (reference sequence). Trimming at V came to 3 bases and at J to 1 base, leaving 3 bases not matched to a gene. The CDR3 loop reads CASSFATSGTDTQYF. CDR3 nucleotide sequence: TGTGCCAGCAGCTTCGCGACTAGCGGCACAGATACGCAGTATTTT.

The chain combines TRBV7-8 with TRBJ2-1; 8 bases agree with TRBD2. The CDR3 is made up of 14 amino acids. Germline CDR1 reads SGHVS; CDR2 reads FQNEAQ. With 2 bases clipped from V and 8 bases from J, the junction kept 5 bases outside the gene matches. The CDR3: CASSLREGGDEQFF. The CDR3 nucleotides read TGTGCCAGCAGCTTACGGGAGGGGGGTGATGAGCAGTTCTTC.

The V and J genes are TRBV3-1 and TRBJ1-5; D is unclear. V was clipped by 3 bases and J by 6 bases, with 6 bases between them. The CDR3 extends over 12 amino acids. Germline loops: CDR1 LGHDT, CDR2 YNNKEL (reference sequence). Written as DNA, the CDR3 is TGTGCCAGCAGCCACCCGGGTCAGCCCCAGCATTTT. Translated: CASSHPGQPQHF. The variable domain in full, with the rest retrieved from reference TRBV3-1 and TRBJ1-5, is DTAVSQTPKYLVTQMGNDKSIKCEQNLGHDTMYWYKQDSKKFLKIMFSYNNKELIINETVPNRFSPKSPDKAHLNLHINSLELGDSAVYFCASSHPGQPQHFGDGTRLSIL.

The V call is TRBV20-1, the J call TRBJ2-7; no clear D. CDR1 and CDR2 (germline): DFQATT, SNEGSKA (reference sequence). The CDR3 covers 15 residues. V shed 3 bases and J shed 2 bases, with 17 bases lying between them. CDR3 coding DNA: TGCAGTGCTAGCCCCAGTGGGATAAAAACCTACGAGCAGTACTTC. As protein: CSASPSGIKTYEQYF.

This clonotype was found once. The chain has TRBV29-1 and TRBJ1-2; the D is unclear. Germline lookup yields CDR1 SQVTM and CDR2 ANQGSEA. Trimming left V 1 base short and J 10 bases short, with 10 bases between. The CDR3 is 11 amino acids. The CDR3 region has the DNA TGCAGCGTTGAAGGCCTAGGCGACTACACCTTC. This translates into CSVEGLGDYTF.

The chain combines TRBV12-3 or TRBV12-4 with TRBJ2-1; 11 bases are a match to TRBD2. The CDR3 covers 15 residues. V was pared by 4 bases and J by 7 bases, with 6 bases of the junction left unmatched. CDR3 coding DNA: TGTGCCAGCAGTTACATAGCGGGAGGGCCGAATGAGCAGTTCTTC. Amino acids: CASSYIAGGPNEQFF.

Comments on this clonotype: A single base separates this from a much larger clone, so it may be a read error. The CDR3 DNA reads TGCACCAGCAGCTTGGACAGGGATGGTGACTATGGCTACACCTTC. Protein sequence: CTSSLDRDGDYGYTF. The chain combines TRBV5-1 with TRBJ1-2, with 8 bases lining up with TRBD1. The CDR3 spans 15 residues. Looked up from germline, CDR1 is SGHRS and CDR2 is YFSETQ.

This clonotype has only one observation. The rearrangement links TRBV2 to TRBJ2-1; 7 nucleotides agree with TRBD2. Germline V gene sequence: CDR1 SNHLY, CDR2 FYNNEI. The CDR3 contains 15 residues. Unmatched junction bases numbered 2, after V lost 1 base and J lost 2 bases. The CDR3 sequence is CASSEETSPYNEQFF. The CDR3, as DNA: TGTGCCAGCAGTGAAGAGACTAGCCCCTACAATGAGCAGTTCTTC.

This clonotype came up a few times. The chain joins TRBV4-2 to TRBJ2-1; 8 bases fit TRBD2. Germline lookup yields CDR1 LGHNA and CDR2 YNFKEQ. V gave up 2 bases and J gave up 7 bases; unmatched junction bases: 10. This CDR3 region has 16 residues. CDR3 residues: CASSQKTSGPLNEQFF. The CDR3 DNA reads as TGTGCCAGCAGCCAAAAAACTAGCGGCCCTTTAAATGAGCAGTTCTTC.

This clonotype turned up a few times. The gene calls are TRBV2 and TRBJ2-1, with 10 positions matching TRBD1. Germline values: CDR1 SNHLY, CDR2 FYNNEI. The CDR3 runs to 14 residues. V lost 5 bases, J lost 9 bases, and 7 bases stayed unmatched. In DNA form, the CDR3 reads TGTGCCAGCAGTTACCGGGACAGGGGTGCTGAGCAGTTCTTC. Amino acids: CASSYRDRGAEQFF.